This paragraph reports one TCR beta chain. Its antigen is not yet known. Base-call qualities are not available, and no considerably larger clone is one nucleotide away. The data stem from a study of shared T cell receptors in the human thymus (dated by TCRdb to the early 2020s). For the study in its entirety: The study investigated the way shared, self-reactive T-cell receptor alpha chains are produced in the human thymus.

CDR1 and CDR2 (MNHEY, SMNVEV) derive from the germline V gene (reference sequence). Measured from the cysteine to the phenylalanine, the CDR3 is 16 residues long. CDR3 DNA only is kept here, 48 bases in frame from base 1. The germline ends are 24 bases apart after V is trimmed by 7 bases and J by 8 bases. The receptor library was made with the immunoSEQ multiplex PCR assay. Sourced from immuneACCESS, this table was stored by TCRdb with only in-frame sequences that have V and J called. A share of the clones is absent; for the studies checked, an unresolved V gene accounts for under half, and the remainder has no known explanation. The sample yields some 400,000 clones; approximately 95% were counted once. Roughly 0.02% of the sample goes to the ten largest clones.

The sequencing sample was made of thymocytes. Recombination linked TRBV27 to TRBJ2-1; the D gene is possibly TRBD1, with 7 bases matching. This receptor was obtained from a human donor. The CDR3 here reads CASTPRRGWGQHEQFF. The base sequence is TGTGCCAGCACTCCAAGGAGGGGCTGGGGACAGCATGAGCAGTTCTTC.